The rows below give T cell receptor beta chains drawn from one sample of a study of immune evolution from preneoplasia to lung adenocarcinoma. TCRdb's table, derived via immunoSEQ multiplex PCR, lists solely in-frame clones and lacks some. The sample contains 12,000 or so clones, 70% to 90% of which appear only once. Input material: FFPE tissue from an adenomatous hyperplasia lung lesion. Source of these receptors: a person between 50 and 69 years old with lung adenocarcinoma. Both conserved end residues are part of each CDR3. The order of the fields is V gene, J gene, clone size, D gene, CDR3 DNA, CDR3 protein. The D gene is left open where the match is weak. The listing skips clone size in some rows; elsewhere it reads once, few, many or a size class.

TRBV28	TRBJ1-2	NA	TRBD1	TGTGCCAGCAGGCGTGACAGGGAGGGGTACTTC	CASRRDREGYF
TRBV4-1	TRBJ2-7	NA	TRBD1	TGCGCCAGTAGCCAATGGGACAGGGGGGGCGGATCGGGCTACGAGCAGTACTTC	CASSQWDRGGGSGYEQYF
TRBV5-1	TRBJ2-7	NA	NA	TGCGCCAGCAGCTTGGTTGTCGGAAGCTCCTACGAGCAGTACTTC	CASSLVVGSSYEQYF
TRBV6-6	TRBJ1-1	NA	TRBD1	TGTGCCAGCAGAACTATCGACAGGGACCACACTGAAGCTTTCTTT	CASRTIDRDHTEAFF
TRBV15	TRBJ1-5	NA	TRBD1	TGTGCCACCAGCAGAGATGTGACAGGGGAGGGTCAGCCCCAGCATTTT	CATSRDVTGEGQPQHF
TRBV7-2	TRBJ2-2	once	TRBD1	TGTGCCAGCCAGAGGGGGACAGGGGGTCGCACCGGGGAGCTGTTTTTT	CASQRGTGGRTGELFF
TRBV5-1	TRBJ2-7	once	NA	TGCGCCAGCAGCTTGGGGGCAGGGGGGTACGAGCAGTACTTC	CASSLGAGGYEQYF
TRBV20-1	TRBJ1-1	NA	TRBD1	TGCAGTGCTAGTACCAGGGGGGCCGCTTTCTTT	CSASTRGAAFF
TRBV19	TRBJ2-2	NA	NA	TGTGCCAGTACCAGTCAAATACATAACCTGGAGACCGGGGAGCTGTTTTTT	CASTSQIHNLETGELFF
TRBV11-3	TRBJ2-3	NA	NA	TGTGCCAGCAGCTTAGGACGTTTCACCACAGATACGCAGTATTTT	CASSLGRFTTDTQYF
TRBV6-6	TRBJ1-1	NA	NA	TGTGCCAGCAGTCAACAGGTCACTGAAGCTTTCTTT	CASSQQVTEAFF
TRBV27	TRBJ1-2	NA	TRBD1	TGTGCCAGCAGTTTCCGACTCCCACGGACAGGGAGCAACTATGGCTACACCTTC	CASSFRLPRTGSNYGYTF
TRBV27	TRBJ2-7	NA	TRBD1	TGTGCCAGCACGGGGACAGTCTCGGGGGAGCAGTACTTC	CASTGTVSGEQYF
TRBV5-6	TRBJ2-1	NA	TRBD2	TGTGCCAGCAGCCTGTTGGCTAGCGGGGGGTCCTACAATGAGCAGTTCTTC	CASSLLASGGSYNEQFF